This TCR beta chain emerged from a study of blood T cell repertoires in COVID-19 (dated by TCRdb to 2018 to 2021). Regarding the research as a whole: Collaborator samples came from the United States, Italy and Spain and covered acute and convalescent phases of COVID-19. The repertoires were released in a freely available public database intended as a resource for research on the immune response to SARS-CoV-2. Samples were obtained from the ongoing ImmuneRACE study (first 160 participants) and from 950 to 1,500 subjects provided by 6 global collaborators. Sample metadata almost always included a de-identified subject ID, COVID-19 status, age in years and sex. The prospective study material was composed of cDNA or gDNA derived from T cells, B-cell-depleted T cells, or PBMCs. Subjects who had been exposed to COVID-19, were actively infected with it, or had recovered from it provided the deeply sampled blood TCRbeta repertoires that made up the dataset. Where available, HLA class I and class II types were taken from metadata supplied by the sample provider and were not determined by assay-based typing.

CDR1 MNHNS and CDR2 SASEGT were looked up in the germline V gene. Measured from the cysteine to the phenylalanine, the CDR3 is 13 residues long. Only the CDR3 DNA is retained, 39 bases long and in frame from the first base. The full study reports these points: The amount of clinical and demographic metadata varied by source and participant and was provided uncurated.

Participants in the prospective study were enrolled through a virtual design, were aged roughly 18 to 100 years, and lived in 24 United States geographic areas. To assign participants to cohorts, the prospective study relied on clinical history that participants themselves reported in a screening survey and a study questionnaire. Recovered participants in ImmuneRACE Cohort 3 were defined by two consecutive negative NP/OP PCR tests, clearance by a healthcare professional, or resolution of symptoms. Mobile phlebotomists in the prospective study collected whole blood, serum and a nasopharyngeal or oropharyngeal swab from every participant. Additional blood draws and questionnaires over an approximately two-month period could optionally be provided by prospective study participants. Before DNA extraction, prospective study blood samples were shipped either frozen or at room temperature. There are a few counts of this clone. The clone's antigen remains unknown. The junction departs from the called germline gene at one end, perhaps through a read error.

The immunoSEQ Assay, a bias-controlled multiplex PCR, was used to amplify TCRbeta CDR3 regions from genomic DNA. On the study's bioinformatics: Within the assay, amplification of reference gene primers was used to estimate how many nucleated cells each sample contained. Sequence reads were collapsed and filtered to measure the absolute abundance of every unique TCRbeta CDR3 rearrangement. For each sample, productive Simpson clonality was calculated as the square root of Simpson's diversity index across productive rearrangements. Sourced from immuneACCESS, this table was stored by TCRdb with only in-frame sequences that have V and J called. A share of the clones is absent; for the studies checked, an unresolved V gene accounts for under half, and the remainder has no known explanation. V and J calls plus clone size are reproduced from that table; the DNA served to infer D and trimming. The sample data list about 190,000 clones, and approximately 84% of these were observed just once. The ten largest clones add up to about 3.5% of the sample.

This sequence was found in a woman aged 25 to 39 who had recovered from COVID-19. The receptor chain draws on TRBV6-1 and TRBJ1-2; the D gene cannot be named for sure. The sequenced sample was PBMCs or T cells enriched from blood (not recorded which). For the CDR3, the sequence is CASSEANLTPYFF. Here is the DNA: TGTGCCAGCAGTGAAGCCAATCTGACACCCTACTTCTTC.